This T cell receptor (beta chain) derives from a study of regulatory T cells in long-lasting Graves disease. The time point: newly diagnosed GD, antithyroid drugs for less than 3 months. Extracted PBMC RNA gave rise to the TCR library. Construction of the TCR beta libraries employed iRepertoire HTBI primers in conjunction with Arm-PCR of CDR3 regions. TCRdb re-called the multiplex PCR reads with MiXCR, one entry per CDR3 protein. Among hundreds of thousands of distinct CDR3 sequences, 15% to 20% were seen once, and the ten largest hold around 18%. This CDR3 has 13 amino acids. V was clipped by 3 bases and J by 8 bases, with 14 bases between them. Germline CDR1 and CDR2: DFQATT and SNEGSKA (reference sequence). This same sample was also part of a study on T cells in Graves' hyperthyroidism and ophthalmopathy. That paper adds: Diagnostic decisions used clinical symptoms, serum thyroxine and TRAb, thyroid ultrasound and orbital computed tomography.

J is TRBJ2-1 and V is TRBV20-1; possibly TRBD2 for D (5 bases). Specimen: peripheral blood mononuclear cells (PBMCs), collected at new diagnosis, from a patient treated with antithyroid drugs. The sequence was collected from a woman in her 30s with Graves disease. As DNA, the CDR3 is TGCAGTGCTAGTCGGGGTTCGGTCTATGAGCAGTTCTTC. The encoded protein is CSASRGSVYEQFF.